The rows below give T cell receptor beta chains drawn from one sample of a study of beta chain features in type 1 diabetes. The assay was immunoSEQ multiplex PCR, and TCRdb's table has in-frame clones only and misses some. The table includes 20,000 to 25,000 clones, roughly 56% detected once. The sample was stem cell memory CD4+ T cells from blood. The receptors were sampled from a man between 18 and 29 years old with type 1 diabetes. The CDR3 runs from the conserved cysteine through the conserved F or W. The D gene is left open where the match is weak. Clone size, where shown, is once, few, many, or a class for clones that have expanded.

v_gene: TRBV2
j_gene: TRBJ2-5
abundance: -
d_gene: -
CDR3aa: CASRGAPSGTQYF
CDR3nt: TGTGCCAGCAGGGGGGCCCCAAGCGGGACCCAGTACTTC

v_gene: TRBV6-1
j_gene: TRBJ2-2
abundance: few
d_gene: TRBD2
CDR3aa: CASCGVKRENTGELFF
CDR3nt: TGTGCCAGCTGTGGGGTTAAGCGGGAGAACACCGGGGAGCTGTTTTTT

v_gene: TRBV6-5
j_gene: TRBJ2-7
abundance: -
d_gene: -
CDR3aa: CASSYARDTYEQYF
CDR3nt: TGTGCCAGCAGTTACGCACGGGACACCTACGAGCAGTACTTC

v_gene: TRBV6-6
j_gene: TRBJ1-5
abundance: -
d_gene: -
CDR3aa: CASSLTAFNQPQHF
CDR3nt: TGTGCCAGCAGTTTGACAGCGTTCAATCAGCCCCAGCATTTT

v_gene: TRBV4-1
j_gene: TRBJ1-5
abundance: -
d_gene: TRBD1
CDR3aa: CASSQGTENQPQHF
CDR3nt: TGCGCCAGCAGCCAGGGGACAGAGAATCAGCCCCAGCATTTT

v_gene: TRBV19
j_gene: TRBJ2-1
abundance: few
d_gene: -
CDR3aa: CASSIGLFRVGTSYNEQFF
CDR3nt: TGTGCCAGTAGTATAGGTTTATTTAGGGTGGGGACTTCTTACAATGAGCAGTTCTTC

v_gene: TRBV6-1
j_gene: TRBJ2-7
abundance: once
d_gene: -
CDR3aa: CATGPYEQYF
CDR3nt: TGTGCCACGGGTCCCTACGAGCAGTACTTC

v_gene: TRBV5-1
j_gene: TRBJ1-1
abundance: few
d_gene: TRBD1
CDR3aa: CASSFIRGDSNTEAFF
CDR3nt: TGCGCCAGCAGCTTTATCAGAGGGGACAGCAACACTGAAGCTTTCTTT

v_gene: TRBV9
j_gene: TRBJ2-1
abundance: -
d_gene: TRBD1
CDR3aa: CASSVGGTGVNEQFF
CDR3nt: TGTGCCAGCAGCGTAGGGGGGACAGGGGTTAACGAGCAGTTCTTC

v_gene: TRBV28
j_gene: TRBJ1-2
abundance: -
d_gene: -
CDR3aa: CASSLIGGAYGYTF
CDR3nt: TGTGCCAGCAGTCTTATAGGGGGGGCCTATGGCTACACCTTC

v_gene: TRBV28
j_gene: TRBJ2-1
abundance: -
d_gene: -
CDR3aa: CASSLSGQLYNEQFF
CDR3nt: TGTGCCAGCAGCCTTTCCGGACAGTTGTACAATGAGCAGTTCTTC

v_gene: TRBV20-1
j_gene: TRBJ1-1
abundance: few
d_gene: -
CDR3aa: CSARGQSAF
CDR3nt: TGCAGTGCTAGAGGGCAATCCGCCTTT

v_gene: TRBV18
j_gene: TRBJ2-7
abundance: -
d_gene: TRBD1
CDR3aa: CASSPAGQGIAYEQYF
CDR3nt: TGTGCCAGCTCACCGGCTGGACAGGGTATCGCCTACGAGCAGTACTTC

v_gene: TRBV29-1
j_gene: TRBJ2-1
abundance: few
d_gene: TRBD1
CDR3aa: CSVEDMTGVNEQFF
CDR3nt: TGCAGCGTTGAAGATATGACAGGGGTAAATGAGCAGTTCTTC

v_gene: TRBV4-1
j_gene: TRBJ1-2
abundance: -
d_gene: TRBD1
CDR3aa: CASSPGLQGKGGYTF
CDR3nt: TGCGCCAGCAGCCCCGGGCTACAGGGGAAGGGTGGCTACACCTTC

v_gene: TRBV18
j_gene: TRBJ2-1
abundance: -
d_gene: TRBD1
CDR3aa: CASSPTQDRVEQFF
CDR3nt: TGTGCCAGCTCACCGACGCAAGACAGGGTTGAGCAGTTCTTC

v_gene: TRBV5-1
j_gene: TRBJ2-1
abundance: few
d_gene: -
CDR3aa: CASSLASYNEQFF
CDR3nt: TGCGCCAGCAGTCTAGCGTCCTACAATGAGCAGTTCTTC

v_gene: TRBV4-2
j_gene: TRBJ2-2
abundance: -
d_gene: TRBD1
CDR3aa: CASSQDLGDRNTGELFF
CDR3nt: TGTGCCAGCAGCCAAGATCTCGGGGACAGGAACACCGGGGAGCTGTTTTTT

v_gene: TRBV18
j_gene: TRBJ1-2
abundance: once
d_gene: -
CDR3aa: CASSLGLTAGGYTF
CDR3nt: TGTGCCAGCTCACTCGGACTGACCGCGGGTGGCTACACCTTC

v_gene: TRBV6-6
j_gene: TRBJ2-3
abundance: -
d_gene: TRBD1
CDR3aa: CASSYRTGGDTQYF
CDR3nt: TGTGCCAGCAGTTACAGGACAGGAGGAGATACGCAGTATTTT

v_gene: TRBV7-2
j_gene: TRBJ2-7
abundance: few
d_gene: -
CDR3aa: CASSLLETVNEQYF
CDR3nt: TGTGCCAGCAGCTTATTGGAGACCGTTAACGAGCAGTACTTC

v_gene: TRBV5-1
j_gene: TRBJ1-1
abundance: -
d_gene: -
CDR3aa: CASSLASRSLNTEAFF
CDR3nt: TGCGCCAGCAGCTTGGCCTCTAGGAGCCTGAACACTGAAGCTTTCTTT

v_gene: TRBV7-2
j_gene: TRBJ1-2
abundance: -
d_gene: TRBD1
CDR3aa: CASSPGQGARGYTF
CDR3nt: TGTGCCAGCAGCCCAGGACAGGGGGCGCGTGGCTACACCTTC

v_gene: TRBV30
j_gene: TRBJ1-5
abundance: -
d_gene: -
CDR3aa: CAWDFQGQPQHF
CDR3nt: TGTGCCTGGGACTTTCAGGGTCAGCCCCAGCATTTT

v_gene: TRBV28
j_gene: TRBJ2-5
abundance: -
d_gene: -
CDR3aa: CASSNPLGPKVAQYF
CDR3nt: TGTGCCAGCTCGAATCCCCTGGGCCCGAAGGTGGCCCAGTACTTC

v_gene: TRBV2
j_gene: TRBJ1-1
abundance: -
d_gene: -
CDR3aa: CASTLDGDEAFF
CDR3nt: TGTGCCAGCACCCTGGACGGGGATGAAGCTTTCTTT

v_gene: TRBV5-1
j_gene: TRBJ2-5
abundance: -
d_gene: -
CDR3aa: CASSTPRDKETQYF
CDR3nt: TGCGCCAGCAGCACACCTAGGGACAAAGAGACCCAGTACTTC

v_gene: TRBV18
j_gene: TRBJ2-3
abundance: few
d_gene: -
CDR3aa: CASSRYQPGVSTDTQYF
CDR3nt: TGTGCCAGCTCACGATATCAACCAGGGGTTAGCACAGATACGCAGTATTTT

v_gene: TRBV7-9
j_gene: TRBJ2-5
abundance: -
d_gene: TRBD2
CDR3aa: CASSKRGVAGGRETQYF
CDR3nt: TGTGCCAGCAGTAAACGCGGAGTAGCGGGAGGTCGCGAGACCCAGTACTTC

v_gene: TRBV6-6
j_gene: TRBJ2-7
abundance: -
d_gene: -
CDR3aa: CASSYSVYYEQYF
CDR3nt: TGTGCCAGCAGTTACAGCGTGTACTACGAGCAGTACTTC

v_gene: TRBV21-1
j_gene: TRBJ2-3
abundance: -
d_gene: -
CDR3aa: CASSSTRRMGQEDTQYF
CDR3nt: TGTGCCAGCAGCTCCACAAGGAGAATGGGACAGGAAGATACGCAGTATTTT

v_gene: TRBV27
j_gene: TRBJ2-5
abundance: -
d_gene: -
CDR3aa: CASSLYSQETQYF
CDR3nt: TGTGCCAGCAGTTTATACAGCCAAGAGACCCAGTACTTC

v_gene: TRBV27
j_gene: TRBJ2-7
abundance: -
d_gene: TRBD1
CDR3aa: CASSPRGTGGYEQYF
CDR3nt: TGTGCCAGCAGTCCCCGGGGGACAGGGGGATACGAGCAGTACTTC

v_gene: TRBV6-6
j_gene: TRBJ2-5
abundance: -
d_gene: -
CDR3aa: CASSTRRTAQETQYF
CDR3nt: TGTGCCAGCAGCACGCGAAGGACAGCCCAAGAGACCCAGTACTTC

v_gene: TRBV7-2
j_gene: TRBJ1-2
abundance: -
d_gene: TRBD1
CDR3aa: CASSFGQGLSGGYTF
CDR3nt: TGTGCCAGCAGCTTTGGACAGGGGTTATCCGGTGGCTACACCTTC

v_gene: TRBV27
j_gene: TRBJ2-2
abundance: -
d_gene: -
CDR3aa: CASSLWSTGNTGELFF
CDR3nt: TGTGCCAGCAGTTTATGGTCGACAGGGAACACCGGGGAGCTGTTTTTT

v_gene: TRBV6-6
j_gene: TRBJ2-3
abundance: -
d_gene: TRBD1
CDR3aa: CASSSRTGYTDTQYF
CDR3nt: TGTGCCAGCAGTTCCCGGACAGGATACACAGATACGCAGTATTTT

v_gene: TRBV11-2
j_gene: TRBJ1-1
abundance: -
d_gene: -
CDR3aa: CASRSQRNTEAFF
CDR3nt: TGTGCCAGCAGATCGCAGCGGAACACTGAAGCTTTCTTT

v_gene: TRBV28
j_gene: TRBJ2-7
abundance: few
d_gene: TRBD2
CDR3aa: CASSIGTSGTYEQYF
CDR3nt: TGTGCCAGCAGTATAGGGACTAGCGGAACCTACGAGCAGTACTTC

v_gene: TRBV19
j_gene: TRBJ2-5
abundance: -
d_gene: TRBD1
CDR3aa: CASSKGTGQAQYF
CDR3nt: TGTGCCAGTAGTAAGGGGACAGGGCAAGCGCAGTACTTC

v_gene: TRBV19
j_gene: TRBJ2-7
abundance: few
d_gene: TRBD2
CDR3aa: CASSAWSSGDYEQYF
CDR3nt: TGTGCCAGTAGTGCCTGGAGTAGCGGGGACTACGAGCAGTACTTC

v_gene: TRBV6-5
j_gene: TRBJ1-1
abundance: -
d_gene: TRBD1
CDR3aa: CASRGTGSNTEAFF
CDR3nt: TGTGCCAGCAGGGGGACAGGCTCGAACACTGAAGCTTTCTTT

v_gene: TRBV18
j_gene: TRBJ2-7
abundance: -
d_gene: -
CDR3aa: CASSPGMTGIEQYF
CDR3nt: TGTGCCAGCTCACCAGGCATGACGGGGATCGAGCAGTACTTC

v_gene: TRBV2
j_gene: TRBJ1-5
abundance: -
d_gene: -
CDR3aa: CASSGQVNQPQHF
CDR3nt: TGTGCCAGCTCCGGACAAGTTAATCAGCCCCAGCATTTT

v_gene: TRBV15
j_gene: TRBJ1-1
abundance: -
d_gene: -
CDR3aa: CATSGNRMNAFF
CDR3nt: TGTGCCACCAGCGGAAACAGGATGAACGCTTTCTTT

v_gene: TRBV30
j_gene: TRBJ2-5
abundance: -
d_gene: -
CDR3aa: CAWSVLFGETQYF
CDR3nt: TGTGCCTGGAGTGTACTGTTTGGAGAGACCCAGTACTTC

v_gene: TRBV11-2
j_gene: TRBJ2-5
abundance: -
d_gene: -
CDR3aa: CASSPAGETQYF
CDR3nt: TGTGCCAGCAGCCCCGCGGGTGAGACCCAGTACTTC

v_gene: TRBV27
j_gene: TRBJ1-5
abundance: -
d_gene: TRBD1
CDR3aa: CASSPGTGNQPQHF
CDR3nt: TGTGCCAGCAGTCCCGGGACAGGGAATCAGCCCCAGCATTTT

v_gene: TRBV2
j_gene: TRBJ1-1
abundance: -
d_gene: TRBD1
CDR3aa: CASSGGQADTEAFF
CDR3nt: TGTGCCAGCAGTGGAGGACAGGCCGACACTGAAGCTTTCTTT

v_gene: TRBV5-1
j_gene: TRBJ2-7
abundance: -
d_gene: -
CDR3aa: CASSLGAFRDEQYF
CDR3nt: TGCGCCAGCAGCTTAGGCGCCTTCAGGGACGAGCAGTACTTC

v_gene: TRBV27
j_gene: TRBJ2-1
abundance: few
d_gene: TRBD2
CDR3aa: CASSLLAGMSSYNEQFF
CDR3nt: TGTGCCAGCAGTCTACTAGCGGGGATGAGCTCCTACAATGAGCAGTTCTTC

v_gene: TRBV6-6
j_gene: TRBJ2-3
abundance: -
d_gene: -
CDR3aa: CASSLLDRKDTQYF
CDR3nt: TGTGCCAGCAGTCTTCTCGACAGGAAGGATACGCAGTATTTT

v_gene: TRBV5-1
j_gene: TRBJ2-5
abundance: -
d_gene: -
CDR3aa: CASSGGSLGETQYF
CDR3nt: TGCGCCAGCAGCGGAGGGAGTCTAGGGGAGACCCAGTACTTC

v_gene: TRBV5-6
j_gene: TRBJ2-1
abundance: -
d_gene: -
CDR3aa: CASSRGQPRPGDEQFF
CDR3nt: TGTGCCAGCAGCCGAGGGCAGCCCAGACCCGGCGATGAGCAGTTCTTC

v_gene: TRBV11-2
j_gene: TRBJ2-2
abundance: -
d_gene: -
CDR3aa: CASRSRTANTGELFF
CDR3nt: TGTGCCAGCAGATCTAGGACAGCGAACACCGGGGAGCTGTTTTTT

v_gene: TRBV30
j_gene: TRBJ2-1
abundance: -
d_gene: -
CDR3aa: CAWRGAGSYNEQFF
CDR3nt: TGTGCCTGGAGAGGTGCGGGGTCTTACAATGAGCAGTTCTTC

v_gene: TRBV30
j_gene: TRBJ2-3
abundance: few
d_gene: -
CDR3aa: CAWRQGSSLGDTQYF
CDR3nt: TGTGCCTGGAGGCAGGGGTCCTCGTTGGGAGATACGCAGTATTTT